The sequence of this TCR beta chain was determined in a study of OX40 agonist ivuxolimab in advanced cancers. Study context: About 40% of patients had received prior checkpoint inhibitor therapy. Study conclusions and caveats: The expanded peripheral T cells' antigen specificity was not determined.

To note about this clone: Antigen: not known.

Repertoires were generated with immunoSEQ multiplex PCR, while TCRdb's copy carries only in-frame clones and drops some. The sample includes some 85,000 clones, about 88% of them seen just once. V trimming: 2 bases; J trimming: 7 bases; junction bases outside the gene matches: 9. This CDR3 has 15 residues. CDR1 and CDR2 from the germline V gene are MNHEY and SMNVEV (reference sequence). The gene calls are TRBV27 and TRBJ2-7; the match to TRBD2 covers 9 bases. The input for sequencing was CD4+ or CD8+ T cells sorted from blood, taken in a trial of the OX40 agonist ivuxolimab. The receptor was derived from an adult with an advanced solid tumor such as melanoma, head and neck, liver or kidney cancer. The CDR3 protein is CASSLKFLAGSEQYF. DNA of the CDR3: TGTGCCAGCAGTTTAAAGTTTCTAGCGGGATCAGAGCAGTACTTC.